One and the same sample provided the 15 T cell receptor beta chains below, sequenced in a study of tumor-infiltrating lymphocytes in primary liver carcinoma. The blood RNA (from unsorted whole blood) was obtained, and germline DNA was also extracted. Total RNA (roughly 530 ng) served as template for TCR beta cDNA synthesis primed by a constant-region primer. Library construction for TCR beta comprised three nested multiplex PCR rounds performed with slightly modified ARM-PCR. A C-beta reverse primer was combined with TRBV1-TRBV30 forward primers in the first two PCR rounds, and each round had 10 cycles. MiXCR, run by TCRdb on the multiplex PCR reads, gives a single entry per CDR3 protein. This sample yields about 320,000 distinct CDR3 sequences, of which approximately 60% are seen a single time; roughly 9% belongs to the top ten. The specimen sequenced was peripheral blood. The source is a man aged 35 to 55 with primary liver carcinoma and hepatitis B virus infection.

In the case of this clonotype: This sequence may be a read error, since a much larger clone differs from it by one base. The CDR3 protein is CASSLRDLSTKAEAFF. The CDR3 DNA follows: TGTGCCAGCAGTTTGCGGGACCTATCTACGAAGGCTGAAGCTTTCTTT. This chain uses TRBV6-1 with TRBJ1-1, with D maybe TRBD1 (5 bases). Germline CDR1 reads MNHNS; CDR2 reads SASEGT. Trimming cost V 5 bases and J 6 bases, with 22 bases left between them. The length of the CDR3 is 16 residues.

This clonotype was counted at least ten times. The CDR3 coding sequence is TGTGCCAGCAGCTTAGATCAATTCCCAGATACGCAGTATTTT. Translating it yields CASSLDQFPDTQYF. V gene TRBV11-2 combines with J gene TRBJ2-3; D is ambiguous. The V end lost 0 bases, the J end lost 4 bases, and 8 bases lay between the germline ends. There are 14 residues in the CDR3. The V gene's germline CDR1 is SGHAT and CDR2 FQNNGV.

Ten or more counts support this clonotype. V is TRBV12-3 or TRBV12-4 and J is TRBJ2-7, with D possibly TRBD2 on 6 matching bases. Trimming shortened V by 4 bases and J by 0 bases, and 10 bases separated the two germline ends. This CDR3 contains 14 residues. The CDR3 DNA sequence: TGTGCCAGCAGTTGGGGGGATTCCTCCTACGAGCAGTACTTC. Translated: CASSWGDSSYEQYF.

V gene TRBV5-4 combines with J gene TRBJ2-7; 8 nucleotides match TRBD2. With 4 bases clipped from V and 5 bases from J, the junction kept 11 bases outside the gene matches. The germline CDR1 and CDR2 sequences are SGHNT and YYREEE (reference sequence). The CDR3 consists of 15 residues. The CDR3 loop is CASSLEAGVVNEQYF. The DNA of the CDR3 is TGTGCCAGCAGCCTAGAAGCGGGAGTAGTCAACGAGCAGTACTTC.

As DNA, the CDR3 is TGCAGCTGTTTAGAGTATGGAAACACCATATATTTT. Amino acids: CSCLEYGNTIYF. V usage is TRBV29-1 and J usage is TRBJ1-3; D call uncertain. In germline, CDR1 is SQVTM, CDR2 ANQGSEA. This CDR3 has 12 residues. With 8 bases removed from V and 3 bases from J, the gap between germline ends came to 11 bases. Variable domain in full (rest from reference TRBV29-1 and TRBJ1-3): SAVISQKPSRDICQRGTSLTIQCQVDSQVTMMFWYRQQPGQSLTLIATANQGSEATYESGFVIDKFPISRPNLTFSTLTVSNMSPEDSSIYLCSCLEYGNTIYFGEGSWLTVV.

The CDR3: CASSPTGRTGELFF. CDR3 DNA sequence: TGTGCCAGCAGCCCGACAGGGCGAACCGGGGAGCTGTTTTTT. The chain has TRBV5-6 and TRBJ2-2; 7 bases match TRBD1. The V gene end was trimmed by 4 bases and the J gene end by 5 bases; junction bases not matched to a gene: 5. The CDR3 totals 14 residues. The germline gives CDR1 SGHDT, CDR2 YYEEEE.

As for this clonotype: Germline and junction disagree at one end, which may indicate a read error. CDR3 nucleotides: TGTGCCAGCAACACTCGGACAGGGGCGGGGACCACCGGGGAACTGTTTTTT. It yields the protein CASNTRTGAGTTGELFF. V and J are TRBV11-3 and TRBJ2-2; TRBD1 aligns across 9 bases. The CDR3 totals 17 residues. From germline, CDR1 is SGHNT and CDR2 YENEEA.

With regard to this clonotype: Since a much larger clone is just one base distant, this may be a read error. V usage is TRBV6-5 and J usage is TRBJ2-7, with 12 bases fitting TRBD2. The CDR3 has 15 residues. Germline V gene sequence: CDR1 MNHEY, CDR2 SVGAGI. The CDR3 region is CTSSISGTSGYEQYF. The CDR3 DNA sequence: TGTACCAGCAGTATATCCGGGACTAGCGGGTATGAGCAGTACTTC.

For this clonotype: This may stem from a read error, because a much larger clone lies one nucleotide away. The rearrangement links TRBV6-5 to TRBJ2-1, with 12 bases aligning to TRBD2. The trim removed 6 bases at V and 6 bases at J, leaving 3 bases unmatched. CDR1 is MNHEY and CDR2 is SVGAGI in the germline V gene. The CDR3 spans 14 residues. CDR3 nucleotide sequence: TGTGCCAGCAGGACTAGCGGGAGTACCAATGAGCAGTTCTTC. Protein product: CASRTSGSTNEQFF.

Points on this clonotype: Just one base apart from a much larger clone, this may be a read error. The rearrangement joins TRBV5-4 to TRBJ2-1; TRBD2 agrees at 10 bases. Germline CDR1 and CDR2: SGHNT and YYREEE (reference sequence). This CDR3 spans 15 amino acids. In DNA form, the CDR3 reads TGTGCCTGCAGCTTGAGCGGGAGGGTCGACAATGAGCAGTTCTTC. Protein sequence: CACSLSGRVDNEQFF.

With respect to this clonotype: A much larger clone is a single base away; this may be a read error. The chain joins TRBV12-3 or TRBV12-4 to TRBJ1-1; tentative D call: TRBD1 (5 bases). The CDR3 loop spans 14 amino acids. The CDR3 reads CASTLTGTNTGAFF. Here the CDR3 DNA reads TGTGCCAGCACCCTCACAGGAACGAACACTGGAGCTTTCTTT.

Regarding this clonotype: A much larger clone lies a single base off, so this may be a read error. The chain joins TRBV6-1 to TRBJ1-5; no clear D. V was shortened by 6 bases and J by 1 base, with 10 bases between the two germline ends. The germline V gene encodes CDR1 MNHNS and CDR2 SASEGT. The CDR3 spans 14 residues. CDR3 sequence reads: CASRRVFSNQPQHF. In nucleotides, the CDR3 is TGTGCCAGCAGGCGGGTTTTCAGCAATCAGCCCCAGCATTTT.

Details on this clonotype: The conserved phenylalanine or tryptophan normally closing the CDR3 is absent here, so this likely arose from a read error. The chain uses TRBV29-1 and TRBJ1-2; D perhaps matches TRBD1 (6 bases). In germline, CDR1 is SQVTM, CDR2 ANQGSEA. The CDR3 extends over 15 amino acids. The CDR3 nucleotides read TGTAGCGCTACACTGGGGGCAGGGAGAGGGGGTGGCTACACCTCC. Translating gives CSATLGAGRGGGYTS.

To note about this clonotype: This could be a read error, since a much larger clone is one nucleotide away. CDR3 sequence (DNA): TGTGTCAGCAGCCTATCAGAGACTAGCGGAGCCGGCTACGAGCAGTACTTC. Protein product: CVSSLSETSGAGYEQYF. The J gene is TRBJ2-7, the V gene TRBV4-2; 9 nucleotides agree with TRBD2. The CDR3 is 17 residues long. CDR1 LGHNA and CDR2 YNFKEQ come from the germline V gene.

This clonotype was picked up many times. The rearrangement links TRBV10-3 to TRBJ2-1; D is possibly TRBD2 (5 bases). V was clipped by 6 bases and J by 0 bases, with 9 bases between them. The CDR3 has 14 residues. Germline V gene data show CDR1 as ENHRY and CDR2 as SYGVKD. The CDR3: CAIRDLSSYNEQFF. CDR3 DNA sequence: TGTGCCATCAGGGACTTAAGCTCCTACAATGAGCAGTTCTTC.